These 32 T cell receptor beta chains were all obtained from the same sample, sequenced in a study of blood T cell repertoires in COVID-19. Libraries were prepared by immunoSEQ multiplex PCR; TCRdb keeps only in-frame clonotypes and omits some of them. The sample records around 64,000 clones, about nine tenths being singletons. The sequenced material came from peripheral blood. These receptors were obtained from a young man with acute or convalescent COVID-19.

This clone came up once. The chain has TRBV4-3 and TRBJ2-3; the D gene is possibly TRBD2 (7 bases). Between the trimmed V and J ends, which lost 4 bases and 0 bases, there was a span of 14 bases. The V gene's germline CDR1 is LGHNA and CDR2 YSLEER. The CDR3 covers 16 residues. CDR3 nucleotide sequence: TGCGCCAGCAGCCTAGGGGGGGACCTTAGCACAGATACGCAGTATTTT. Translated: CASSLGGDLSTDTQYF.

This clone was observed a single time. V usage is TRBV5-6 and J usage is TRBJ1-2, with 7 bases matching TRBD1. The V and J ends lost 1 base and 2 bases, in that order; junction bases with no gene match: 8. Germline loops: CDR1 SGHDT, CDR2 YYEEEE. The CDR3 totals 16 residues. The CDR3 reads CASSLTGTELNYGYTF. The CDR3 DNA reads TGTGCCAGCAGCTTGACCGGGACAGAATTAAACTATGGCTACACCTTC.

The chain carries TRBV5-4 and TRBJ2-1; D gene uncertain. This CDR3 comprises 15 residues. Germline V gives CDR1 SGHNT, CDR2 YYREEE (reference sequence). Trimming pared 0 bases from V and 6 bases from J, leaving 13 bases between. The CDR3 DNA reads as TGTGCCAGCAGCTTGGATACCTTTGGCTCCAATGAGCAGTTCTTC. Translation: CASSLDTFGSNEQFF.

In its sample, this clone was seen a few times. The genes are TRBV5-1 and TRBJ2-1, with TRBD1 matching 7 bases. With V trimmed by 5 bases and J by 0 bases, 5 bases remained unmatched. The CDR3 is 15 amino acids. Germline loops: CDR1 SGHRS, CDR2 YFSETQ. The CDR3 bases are TGCGCCAGCAGAACAGGGGCGAGCTCCTACAATGAGCAGTTCTTC. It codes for CASRTGASSYNEQFF.

CDR3: CASSPLDDRRYSGNTIYF. Here the CDR3 DNA reads TGTGCCAGTAGTCCTTTGGATGACAGGCGATACTCTGGAAACACCATATATTTT. The chain links TRBV19 to TRBJ1-3, with D perhaps matching TRBD1 (6 bases). The germline V gene has CDR1 LNHDA and CDR2 SQIVND (reference sequence). Deletions cut 5 bases from V and 0 bases from J, with 20 bases between. The CDR3 contains 18 residues.

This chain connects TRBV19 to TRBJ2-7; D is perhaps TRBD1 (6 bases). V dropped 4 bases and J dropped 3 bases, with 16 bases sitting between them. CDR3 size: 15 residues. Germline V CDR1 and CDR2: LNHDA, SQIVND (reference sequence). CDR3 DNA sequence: TGTGCCAGTAGTACGGGGACCAGGGGAGACTACGAGCAGTACTTC. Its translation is CASSTGTRGDYEQYF. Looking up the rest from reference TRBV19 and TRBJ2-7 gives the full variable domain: DGGITQSPKYLFRKEGQNVTLSCEQNLNHDAMYWYRQDPGQGLRLIYYSQIVNDFQKGDIAEGYSVSREKKESFPLTVTSAQKNPTAFYLCASSTGTRGDYEQYFGPGTRLTVT.

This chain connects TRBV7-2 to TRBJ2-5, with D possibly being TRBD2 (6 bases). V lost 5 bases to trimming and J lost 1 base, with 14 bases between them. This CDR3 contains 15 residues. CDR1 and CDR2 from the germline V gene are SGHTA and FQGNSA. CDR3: CASSPFAGPQETQYF. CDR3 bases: TGTGCCAGCAGCCCGTTTGCGGGACCCCAAGAGACCCAGTACTTC.

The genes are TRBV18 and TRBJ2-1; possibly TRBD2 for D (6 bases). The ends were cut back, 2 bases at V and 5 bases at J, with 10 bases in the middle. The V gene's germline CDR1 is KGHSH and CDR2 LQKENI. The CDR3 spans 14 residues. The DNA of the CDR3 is TGTGCCAGCTCACCAGGGACGGGGGACAATGAGCAGTTCTTC. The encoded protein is CASSPGTGDNEQFF.

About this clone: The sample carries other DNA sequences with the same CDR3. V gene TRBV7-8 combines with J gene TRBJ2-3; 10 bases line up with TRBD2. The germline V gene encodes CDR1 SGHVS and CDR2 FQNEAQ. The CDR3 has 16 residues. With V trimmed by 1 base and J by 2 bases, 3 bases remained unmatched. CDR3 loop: CASSLVAGGATDTQYF. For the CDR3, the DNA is TGTGCCAGCAGCTTAGTAGCGGGGGGAGCCACAGATACGCAGTATTTT.

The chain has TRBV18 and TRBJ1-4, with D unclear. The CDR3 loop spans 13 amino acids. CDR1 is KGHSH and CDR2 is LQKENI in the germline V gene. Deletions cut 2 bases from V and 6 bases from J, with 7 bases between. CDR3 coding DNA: TGTGCCAGCTCACCAGGGCAGGATGAAAAACTGTTTTTT. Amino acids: CASSPGQDEKLFF. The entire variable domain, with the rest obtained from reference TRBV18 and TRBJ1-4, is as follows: NAGVMQNPRHLVRRRGQEARLRCSPMKGHSHVYWYRQLPEEGLKFMVYLQKENIIDESGMPKERFSAEFPKEGPSILRIQQVVRGDSAAYFCASSPGQDEKLFFGSGTQLSVL.

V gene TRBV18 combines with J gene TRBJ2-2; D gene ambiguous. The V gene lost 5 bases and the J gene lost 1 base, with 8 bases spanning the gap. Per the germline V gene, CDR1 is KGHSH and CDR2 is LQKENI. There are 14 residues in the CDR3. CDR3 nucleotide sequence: TGTGCCAGCTCAGTACAGAAGAACACCGGGGAGCTGTTTTTT. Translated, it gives CASSVQKNTGELFF.

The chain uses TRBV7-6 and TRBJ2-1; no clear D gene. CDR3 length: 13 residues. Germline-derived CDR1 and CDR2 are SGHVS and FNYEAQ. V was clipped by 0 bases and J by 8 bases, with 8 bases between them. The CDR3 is CASSLAAAYEQFF. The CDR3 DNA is TGTGCCAGCAGCTTAGCGGCCGCCTATGAGCAGTTCTTC.

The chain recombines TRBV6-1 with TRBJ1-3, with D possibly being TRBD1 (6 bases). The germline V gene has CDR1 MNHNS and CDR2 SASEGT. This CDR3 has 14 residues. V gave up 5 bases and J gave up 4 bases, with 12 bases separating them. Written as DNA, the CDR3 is TGTGCCAGCAGTCTCGGACAGAGGGGAAACACCATATATTTT. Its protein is CASSLGQRGNTIYF.

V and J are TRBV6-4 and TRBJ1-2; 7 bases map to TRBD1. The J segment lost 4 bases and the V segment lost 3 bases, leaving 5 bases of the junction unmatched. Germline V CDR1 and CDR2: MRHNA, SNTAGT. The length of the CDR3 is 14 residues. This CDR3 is CASSEPGTAYGYTF. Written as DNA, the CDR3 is TGTGCCAGCAGTGAGCCCGGGACAGCCTATGGCTACACCTTC.

Written as DNA, the CDR3 is TGCGCCAGCAGTGAAGGAATAGCGGGGATGAGCACAGATACGCAGTATTTT. Its translation: CASSEGIAGMSTDTQYF. The rearrangement links TRBV10-1 to TRBJ2-3, with 8 bases fitting TRBD2. Germline trimming cut 3 bases from V and 0 bases from J; bases unmatched to any gene: 8. CDR1 is WNHNN, CDR2 SYGVQD, per germline (reference sequence). The CDR3 spans 17 residues.

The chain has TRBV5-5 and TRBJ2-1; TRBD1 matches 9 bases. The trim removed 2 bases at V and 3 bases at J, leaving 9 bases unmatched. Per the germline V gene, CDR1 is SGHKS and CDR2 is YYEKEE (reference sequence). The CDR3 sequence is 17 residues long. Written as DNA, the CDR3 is TGTGCCAGCAGCTTACTACTCCTGACAGGGGGCTACAATGAGCAGTTCTTC. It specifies CASSLLLLTGGYNEQFF. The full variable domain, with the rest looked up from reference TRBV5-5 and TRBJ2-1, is DAGVTQSPTHLIKTRGQQVTLRCSPISGHKSVSWYQQVLGQGPQFIFQYYEKEERGRGNFPDRFSARQFPNYSSELNVNALLLGDSALYLCASSLLLLTGGYNEQFFGPGTRLTVL.

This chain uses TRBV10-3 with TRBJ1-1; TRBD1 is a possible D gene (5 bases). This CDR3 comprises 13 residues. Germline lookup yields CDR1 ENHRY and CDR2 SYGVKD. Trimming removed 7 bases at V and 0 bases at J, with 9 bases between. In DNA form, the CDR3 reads TGTGCCATCAAGACAGCCGTGAACACTGAAGCTTTCTTT. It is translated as CAIKTAVNTEAFF.

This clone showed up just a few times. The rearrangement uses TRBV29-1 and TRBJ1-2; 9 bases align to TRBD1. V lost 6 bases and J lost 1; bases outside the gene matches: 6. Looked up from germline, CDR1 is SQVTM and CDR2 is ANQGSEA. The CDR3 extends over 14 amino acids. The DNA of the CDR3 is TGCAGCGTGGGGACGGACAGGGGTAACTATGGCTACACCTTC. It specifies CSVGTDRGNYGYTF.

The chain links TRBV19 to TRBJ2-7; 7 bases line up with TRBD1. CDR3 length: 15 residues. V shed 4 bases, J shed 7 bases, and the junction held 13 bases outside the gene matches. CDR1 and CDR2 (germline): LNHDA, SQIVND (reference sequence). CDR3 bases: TGTGCCAGTAGTAAGGTGGGACAGCGGATCTCGGAGCAGTACTTC. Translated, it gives CASSKVGQRISEQYF.

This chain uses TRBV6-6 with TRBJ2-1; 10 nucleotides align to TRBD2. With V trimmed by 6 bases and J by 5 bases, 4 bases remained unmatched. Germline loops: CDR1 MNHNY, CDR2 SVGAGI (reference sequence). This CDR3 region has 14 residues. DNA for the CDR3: TGTGCCAGCAGCGGACTAGCGGCAAACAATGAGCAGTTCTTC. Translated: CASSGLAANNEQFF.

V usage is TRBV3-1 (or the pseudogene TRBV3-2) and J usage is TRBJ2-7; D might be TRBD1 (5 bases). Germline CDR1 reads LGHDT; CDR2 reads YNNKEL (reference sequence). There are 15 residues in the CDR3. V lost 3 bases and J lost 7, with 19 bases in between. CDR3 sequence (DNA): TGTGCCAGCAGCCACCCCTCAGGGATGGACGGGGAGCAGTACTTC. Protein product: CASSHPSGMDGEQYF.

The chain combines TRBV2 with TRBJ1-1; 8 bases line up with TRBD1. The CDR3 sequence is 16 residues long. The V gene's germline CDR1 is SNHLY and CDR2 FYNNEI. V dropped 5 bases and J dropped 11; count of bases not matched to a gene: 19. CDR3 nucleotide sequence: TGTGCCAGCAGTCTGGGGAAGTATACAGGGGGTGTTACGGCTTTCTTT. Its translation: CASSLGKYTGGVTAFF. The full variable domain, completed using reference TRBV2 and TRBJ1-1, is EPEVTQTPSHQVTQMGQEVILRCVPISNHLYFYWYRQILGQKVEFLVSFYNNEISEKSEIFDDQFSVERPDGSNFTLKIRSTKLEDSAMYFCASSLGKYTGGVTAFFGQGTRLTVV.

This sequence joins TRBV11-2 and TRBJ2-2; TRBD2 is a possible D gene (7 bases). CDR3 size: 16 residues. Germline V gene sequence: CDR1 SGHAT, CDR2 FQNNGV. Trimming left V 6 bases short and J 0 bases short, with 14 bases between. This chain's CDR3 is CASRNSGGANTGELFF. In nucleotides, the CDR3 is TGTGCCAGCAGGAACTCGGGGGGCGCGAACACCGGGGAGCTGTTTTTT.

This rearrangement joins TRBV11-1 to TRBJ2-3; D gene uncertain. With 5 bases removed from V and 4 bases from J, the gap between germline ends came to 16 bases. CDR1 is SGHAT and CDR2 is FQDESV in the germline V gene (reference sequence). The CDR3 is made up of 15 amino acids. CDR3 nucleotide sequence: TGTGCCAGCAGCCGTTTTCTTCGGGTCCCAGATACGCAGTATTTT. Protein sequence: CASSRFLRVPDTQYF. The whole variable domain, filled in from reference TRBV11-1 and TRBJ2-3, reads EAEVAQSPRYKITEKSQAVAFWCDPISGHATLYWYRQILGQGPELLVQFQDESVVDDSQLPKDRFSAERLKGVDSTLKIQPAELGDSAMYLCASSRFLRVPDTQYFGPGTRLTVL.

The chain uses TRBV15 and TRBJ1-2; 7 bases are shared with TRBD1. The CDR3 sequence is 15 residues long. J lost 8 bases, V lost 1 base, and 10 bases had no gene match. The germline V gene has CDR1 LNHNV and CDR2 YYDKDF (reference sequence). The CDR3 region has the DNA TGTGCCACCAGCAGAGTGGGGACAGCGTCAGGAGGCTACACCTTC. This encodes CATSRVGTASGGYTF.

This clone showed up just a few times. DNA of the CDR3: TGTGCCAGCACCAGGACAGGGGTTGCGACACCCCTCCACTTT. Protein product: CASTRTGVATPLHF. The chain combines TRBV2 with TRBJ1-6; 9 positions agree with TRBD1. There are 14 residues in the CDR3. V shed 7 bases and J 11 bases; nucleotides not matched to a gene: 9. Looked up from germline, CDR1 is SNHLY and CDR2 is FYNNEI. Drawing the rest from reference TRBV2 and TRBJ1-6, the complete variable domain is EPEVTQTPSHQVTQMGQEVILRCVPISNHLYFYWYRQILGQKVEFLVSFYNNEISEKSEIFDDQFSVERPDGSNFTLKIRSTKLEDSAMYFCASTRTGVATPLHFGNGTRLTVT.

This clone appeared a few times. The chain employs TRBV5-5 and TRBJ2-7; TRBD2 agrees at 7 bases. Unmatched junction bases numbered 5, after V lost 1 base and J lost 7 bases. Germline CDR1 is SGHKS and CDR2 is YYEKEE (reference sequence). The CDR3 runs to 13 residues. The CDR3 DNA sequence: TGTGCCAGCAGCTTGAACCCGGGAGGAGAGCAGTACGTC. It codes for CASSLNPGGEQYV.

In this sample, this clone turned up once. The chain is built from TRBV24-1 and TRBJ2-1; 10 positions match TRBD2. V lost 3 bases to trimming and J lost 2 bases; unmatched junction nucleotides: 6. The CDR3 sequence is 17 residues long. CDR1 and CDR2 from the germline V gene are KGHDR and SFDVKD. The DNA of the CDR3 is TGTGCCACCAGTGATGATAAGCGGGGGGGCCCCTACAATGAGCAGTTCTTC. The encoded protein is CATSDDKRGGPYNEQFF.

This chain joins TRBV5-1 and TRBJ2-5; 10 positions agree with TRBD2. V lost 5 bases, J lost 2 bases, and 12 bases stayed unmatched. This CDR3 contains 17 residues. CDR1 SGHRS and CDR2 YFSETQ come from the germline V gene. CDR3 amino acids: CASSQEVGLASQETQYF. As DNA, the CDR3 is TGCGCCAGCAGTCAAGAGGTGGGACTAGCGTCACAAGAGACCCAGTACTTC.

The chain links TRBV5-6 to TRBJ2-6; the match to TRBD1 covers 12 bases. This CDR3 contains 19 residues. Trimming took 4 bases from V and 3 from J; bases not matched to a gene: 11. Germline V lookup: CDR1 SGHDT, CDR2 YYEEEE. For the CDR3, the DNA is TGTGCCAGCAGCGACCTAGGGACAGGGGGCGACCTTGGGGCCAACGTCCTGACTTTC. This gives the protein CASSDLGTGGDLGANVLTF.

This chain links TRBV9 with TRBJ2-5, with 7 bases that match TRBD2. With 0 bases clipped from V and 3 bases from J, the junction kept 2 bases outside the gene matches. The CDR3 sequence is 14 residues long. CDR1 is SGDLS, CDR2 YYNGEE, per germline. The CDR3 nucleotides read TGTGCCAGCAGCGTAGCGGGGGGAGAAGAGACCCAGTACTTC. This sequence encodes CASSVAGGEETQYF.

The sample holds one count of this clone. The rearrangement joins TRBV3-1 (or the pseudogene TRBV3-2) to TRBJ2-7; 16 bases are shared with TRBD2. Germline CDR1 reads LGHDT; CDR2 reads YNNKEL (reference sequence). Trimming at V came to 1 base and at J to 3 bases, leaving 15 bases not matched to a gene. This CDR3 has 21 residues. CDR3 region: CASSQVEGSGTSGGAVYEQYV. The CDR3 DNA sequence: TGTGCCAGCAGCCAAGTGGAGGGCTCGGGGACTAGCGGGGGGGCCGTCTACGAGCAGTACGTC.